One and the same sample provided the 16 T cell receptor beta chains below, sequenced in a study of blood T cells in healthy people across ages. A J-beta primer mix and a sample-barcoded 5' primer were used in a second PCR of roughly 6 to 12 cycles. MiXCR, run by TCRdb on the 5' RACE reads, gives a single entry per CDR3 protein. The sample has 790,000 or so distinct CDR3 sequences, 45% to 70% seen once. Material: blood. These receptors all stem from a man between 40 and 49 years old in good health.

This chain links TRBV28 with TRBJ2-5; D perhaps matches TRBD1 (5 bases). CDR1 is MDHEN and CDR2 is SYDVKM in the germline V gene. V gave up 8 bases and J gave up 3 bases, with 19 bases separating them. The CDR3 has 15 amino acids. The CDR3 nucleotides read TGTGCCAGCGGTGGTCAACAGGTATTAGAAGAGACCCAGTACTTC. Protein product: CASGGQQVLEETQYF.

This clonotype was observed a handful of times. The chain carries TRBV9 and TRBJ2-1, with D tentatively TRBD1 or TRBD2 (5 bases each). This CDR3 is built from 15 residues. V lost 4 bases, J lost 6 bases, and 17 bases lay in between. Germline-derived CDR1 and CDR2 are SGDLS and YYNGEE. CDR3 region: CASSPELLGVNEQFF. CDR3 DNA: TGTGCCAGCAGCCCAGAATTGTTGGGGGTCAATGAGCAGTTCTTC.

The chain uses TRBV11-3 and TRBJ2-1; D gene uncertain. CDR3 size: 13 residues. Trimming took off 2 bases at V and 7 bases at J, with 9 bases between the two ends. CDR1 SGHNT and CDR2 YENEEA come from the germline V gene. In DNA form, the CDR3 reads TGTGCCAGCAGCTTAAGGAGCGATAATGAGCAGTTCTTC. As protein: CASSLRSDNEQFF.

The CDR3 is CASSHSLGQEKDTQYF. CDR3 nucleotide sequence: TGTGCCAGCAGCCATTCATTGGGACAAGAAAAAGATACGCAGTATTTT. The J gene is TRBJ2-3, the V gene TRBV5-6; tentative D call: TRBD1 (6 bases). V lost 4 bases and J lost 5, with 20 bases in between. Germline V gene lookup returns CDR1 SGHDT and CDR2 YYEEEE. This CDR3 comprises 16 residues.

This clonotype was counted between two and nine times. The chain couples TRBV10-3 to TRBJ2-6, with D unresolved. Germline V gene lookup returns CDR1 ENHRY and CDR2 SYGVKD. The CDR3 runs to 14 residues. V was clipped by 8 bases and J by 0 bases, with 8 bases between them. The DNA for the CDR3 is TGTGCCATCGGCTGGGACTCTGGGGCCAACGTCCTGACTTTC. As protein: CAIGWDSGANVLTF.

V usage is TRBV3-1 and J usage is TRBJ2-7, with unresolved D. V shed 1 base and J shed 11 bases, with 12 bases lying between them. CDR3 length: 12 residues. Per germline, CDR1 LGHDT and CDR2 YNNKEL (reference sequence). CDR3 coding DNA: TGTGCCAGCAGCCAAGCAAGAGCCTCGAAGTACTTC. Protein product: CASSQARASKYF.

The rearrangement uses TRBV12-3 or TRBV12-4 and TRBJ2-3; 13 positions agree with TRBD2. V lost 3 bases and J lost 4; bases outside the gene matches: 10. This CDR3 region has 18 residues. The chain's CDR3 is CASSFNSGTSGMADTQYF. CDR3 in DNA: TGTGCCAGCAGTTTCAACTCCGGGACTAGCGGGATGGCAGATACGCAGTATTTT.

This chain's CDR3 is CASRSVAGQEVKETQYF. In nucleotides, the CDR3 is TGTGCCAGCAGATCCGTGGCGGGCCAGGAAGTAAAAGAGACCCAGTACTTC. The V call is TRBV12-3 or TRBV12-4, the J call TRBJ2-5; D is possibly TRBD2 (5 bases). V lost 6 bases and J 3 bases, leaving 23 bases between the germline ends. The CDR3 loop spans 17 amino acids.

The rearrangement uses TRBV6-1 and TRBJ2-2; D gene ambiguous. This CDR3 comprises 14 residues. Trimming removed 6 bases from V and 2 bases from J, with 10 bases in between. Germline loops: CDR1 MNHNS, CDR2 SASEGT. In DNA, the CDR3 is TGTGCCAGCAGGATGGAGCATAACACCGGGGAGCTGTTTTTT. Protein product: CASRMEHNTGELFF.

The chain couples TRBV24-1 to TRBJ2-1; D might be TRBD2 (6 bases). The CDR3 covers 16 residues. The V gene's germline CDR1 is KGHDR and CDR2 SFDVKD. The V end was cut by 3 bases, the J end by 0 bases, with 11 bases between. The CDR3 protein is CATSDHSGDSYNEQFF. In DNA form, the CDR3 reads TGTGCCACCAGTGATCATAGCGGAGACTCCTACAATGAGCAGTTCTTC.

The V and J genes are TRBV11-1 and TRBJ1-2; D possibly corresponds to TRBD1 (6 bases). V lost 3 bases to trimming and J lost 6 bases, with 20 bases between them. The CDR3 totals 16 residues. The germline V gene encodes CDR1 SGHAT and CDR2 FQDESV (reference sequence). The DNA of the CDR3 is TGTGCCAGCAGCTTCAAACCGGGACAAACCTTGGATGGCTACACCTTC. Translated, it gives CASSFKPGQTLDGYTF.

This chain connects TRBV12-3 or TRBV12-4 to TRBJ2-3; the D call may be TRBD1 or TRBD2 (5 bases each). The ends were cut back, 5 bases at V and 4 bases at J, with 13 bases in the middle. The CDR3 covers 14 residues. CDR3 sequence reads: CASSGGTSPDTQYF. In DNA, the CDR3 is TGTGCCAGCAGTGGGGGAACGAGCCCAGATACGCAGTATTTT.

This clonotype has only a few counts. V gene TRBV24-1 combines with J gene TRBJ2-5; D gene unclear. The CDR3 length is 16 residues. Trimming pared 1 base from V and 5 bases from J, leaving 16 bases between. Per the germline V gene, CDR1 is KGHDR and CDR2 is SFDVKD. The CDR3 DNA is TGTGCCACCAGTGATTTAACGGTCGCTGCCGAGGAGACCCAGTACTTC. Translation: CATSDLTVAAEETQYF.

The CDR3 sequence is CASRGGQGWTGELFF. Written as DNA, the CDR3 is TGTGCCAGCAGGGGAGGACAGGGTTGGACCGGGGAGCTGTTTTTT. This rearrangement joins TRBV2 to TRBJ2-2; TRBD1 aligns across 8 bases. This CDR3 is 15 amino acids long. From germline, CDR1 is SNHLY and CDR2 FYNNEI. With 6 bases clipped from V and 5 bases from J, the junction kept 8 bases outside the gene matches.

The chain links TRBV7-8 to TRBJ2-7; D perhaps matches TRBD2 (5 bases). Germline values: CDR1 SGHVS, CDR2 FQNEAQ. V was clipped by 3 bases and J by 5 bases, with 17 bases between them. The CDR3 has 15 amino acids. The CDR3 here is CASSLDSWAANEQYF. The CDR3 DNA sequence: TGTGCCAGCAGCTTGGACTCCTGGGCAGCTAACGAGCAGTACTTC.

This clonotype was seen many times. The chain carries TRBV3-1 and TRBJ2-5; unclear D gene. The CDR3 contains 16 residues. Deletions cut 1 base from V and 5 bases from J, with 17 bases between. Per the germline V gene, CDR1 is LGHDT and CDR2 is YNNKEL (reference sequence). The DNA of the CDR3 is TGTGCCAGCAGCCAAGGAGTAGTCCGGGCGGTGGAGACCCAGTACTTC. Amino acids: CASSQGVVRAVETQYF.